The next 31 T cell receptor beta chains were all read from a single sample in a study of blood T cell repertoires in COVID-19. Some clones are missing from TCRdb's copy, which holds only in-frame ones; the method was immunoSEQ multiplex PCR. The table shows around 430,000 clones, with around 88% occurring only once. The sequenced material came from peripheral blood. The receptors derive from a woman between 45 and 60 years old with COVID-19, enrolled during active disease.

V is TRBV7-6 and J is TRBJ2-7, with TRBD1 matching over 9 bases. V gave up 2 bases and J gave up 6 bases; unmatched junction bases: 11. Germline lookup yields CDR1 SGHVS and CDR2 FNYEAQ. CDR3 length equals 16 residues. This chain's CDR3 is CASSLRARDRAGEQYF. The DNA of the CDR3 is TGTGCCAGCAGCTTAAGGGCCCGGGACAGGGCGGGCGAGCAGTACTTC.

The V call is TRBV6-5, the J call TRBJ1-3; 7 bases line up with TRBD1. Germline values: CDR1 MNHEY, CDR2 SVGAGI. The CDR3 is 15 residues long. V was clipped by 2 bases and J by 8 bases; unmatched bases: 9. CDR3 residues: CASSYQTGILDTIYF. In DNA, the CDR3 is TGTGCCAGCAGTTACCAGACAGGGATCCTAGACACCATATATTTT.

V and J are TRBV5-8 and TRBJ1-2; D remains unclear. Germline-derived CDR1 and CDR2 are SGHTS and YDEGEE. This CDR3 is built from 13 residues. Trimming removed 1 base from V and 6 bases from J, with 10 bases in between. CDR3: CASSLWAAHGYTF. In DNA, the CDR3 is TGTGCCAGCAGCTTGTGGGCAGCACATGGCTACACCTTC. Complete variable domain (other parts from reference TRBV5-8 and TRBJ1-2): EAGVTQSPTHLIKTRGQQATLRCSPISGHTSVYWYQQALGLGLQFLLWYDEGEERNRGNFPPRFSGRQFPNYSSELNVNALELEDSALYLCASSLWAAHGYTFGSGTRLTVV.

The rearrangement uses TRBV5-4 and TRBJ2-7; 12 nucleotides line up with TRBD1. The junction had 7 bases not matched to a gene; V was cut back by 4 bases and J by 8 bases. The germline gives CDR1 SGHNT, CDR2 YYREEE (reference sequence). This CDR3 has 14 amino acids. The CDR3 DNA reads as TGTGCCAGCAGCGTTCAGGGGACAGGGGGCAAGCAGTACTTC. Translating gives CASSVQGTGGKQYF.

The chain links TRBV6-6 to TRBJ1-1, with a tentative D call TRBD1 (5 bases). Germline V CDR1 and CDR2: MNHNY, SVGAGI (reference sequence). This CDR3 contains 14 residues. V dropped 2 bases and J dropped 11 bases, with 18 bases sitting between them. The CDR3: CASSYLPEGEGAFF. DNA for the CDR3: TGTGCCAGCAGTTACCTCCCCGAAGGGGAGGGGGCTTTCTTT.

The V gene is TRBV30, the J gene TRBJ1-1, with D maybe TRBD1 (6 bases). The CDR3 runs 12 residues. Trimming took 2 bases from V and 4 from J, leaving 8 bases between them. The germline gives CDR1 GTSNPN, CDR2 SVGIG (reference sequence). The CDR3 sequence is CAWSRGGTEAFF. CDR3 DNA sequence: TGTGCCTGGAGTCGAGGGGGCACTGAAGCTTTCTTT.

The gene calls are TRBV15 and TRBJ2-1, with TRBD2 matching 7 bases. CDR1 LNHNV and CDR2 YYDKDF come from the germline V gene (reference sequence). J was trimmed by 4 bases and V by 3 bases; bases with no gene match: 6. This CDR3 is 15 amino acids long. This CDR3 reads CATSSARGEYNEQFF. CDR3 bases: TGTGCCACCAGCAGCGCACGGGGGGAGTACAATGAGCAGTTCTTC. Variable domain in full (rest from reference TRBV15 and TRBJ2-1): DAMVIQNPRYQVTQFGKPVTLSCSQTLNHNVMYWYQQKSSQAPKLLFHYYDKDFNNEADTPDNFQSRRPNTSFCFLDIRSPGLGDTAMYLCATSSARGEYNEQFFGPGTRLTVL.

This sequence joins TRBV5-1 and TRBJ2-6; TRBD1 matches at 9 bases. The CDR3 spans 16 residues. From germline, CDR1 is SGHRS and CDR2 YFSETQ. V was pared by 2 bases and J by 1 base, with 1 base of the junction left unmatched. CDR3 in DNA: TGCGCCAGCAGCTTAGGACAGGGGTCTGGGGCCAACGTCCTGACTTTC. Translating gives CASSLGQGSGANVLTF.

This clone is a singleton in its sample. The CDR3: CASSYVSRVSGNTIYF. CDR3 DNA: TGTGCCAGCAGTTACGTATCCAGGGTCTCTGGAAACACCATATATTTT. The chain uses TRBV6-6 and TRBJ1-3; D might be TRBD1 (5 bases). Germline-derived CDR1 and CDR2 are MNHNY and SVGAGI (reference sequence). The germline V and J ends were trimmed by 2 bases and 0 bases, with 11 bases remaining between them. This CDR3 spans 16 amino acids.

This sequence joins TRBV5-1 and TRBJ2-3; no firm D call. The V end lost 1 base, the J end lost 1 base, and 10 bases lay between the germline ends. CDR1 and CDR2 from the germline V gene are SGHRS and YFSETQ. The length of the CDR3 is 15 residues. DNA of the CDR3: TGCGCCAGCAGCTTGTTCGGAAGCGGCACAGATACGCAGTATTTT. Its protein is CASSLFGSGTDTQYF.

The chain carries TRBV24-1 and TRBJ1-5; no clear D. Trimming took 3 bases from V and 0 from J, leaving 5 bases between them. The CDR3 contains 14 residues. The V gene's germline CDR1 is KGHDR and CDR2 SFDVKD. The CDR3 region has the DNA TGTGCCACCAGTGATAGCTATAGCAATCAGCCCCAGCATTTT. This gives the protein CATSDSYSNQPQHF.

V is TRBV23-1 and J is TRBJ1-5, with D maybe TRBD1 (5 bases). TRBV23-1 carries the ORF label, with uncertain function. Trimming left V 10 bases short and J 8 bases short, with 21 bases between. CDR3 length equals 14 residues. In DNA, the CDR3 is TGCGCCATCTACCGGGTCAGGGAGGTGGAGCCCCAGCATTTT. Translated: CAIYRVREVEPQHF.

This clone was recorded once. The chain carries TRBV3-1 (or the pseudogene TRBV3-2) and TRBJ1-5; D gene ambiguous. Germline V gene data show CDR1 as LGHDT and CDR2 as YNNKEL (reference sequence). The CDR3 sequence is 16 residues long. V shed 0 bases and J shed 2 bases, with 11 bases lying between them. Here the CDR3 reads CASSQEGGKGNQPQHF. CDR3 sequence (DNA): TGTGCCAGCAGCCAAGAAGGAGGGAAAGGCAATCAGCCCCAGCATTTT.

The chain carries TRBV21-1 and TRBJ1-1. TRBV21-1 represents a pseudogene. This CDR3 spans 10 amino acids. The CDR3 sequence: CASTTTRAFF. The CDR3 DNA sequence: TGTGCCAGCACCACTACTAGGGCTTTCTTT.

This chain connects TRBV19 to TRBJ1-2, with 7 nucleotides matching TRBD1. With V trimmed by 7 bases and J by 7 bases, 3 bases remained unmatched. Germline V CDR1 and CDR2: LNHDA, SQIVND (reference sequence). There are 11 residues in the CDR3. The CDR3 here is CASTTGFGYTF. DNA for the CDR3: TGTGCCAGTACGACAGGGTTTGGCTACACCTTC. Variable domain in full (rest from reference TRBV19 and TRBJ1-2): DGGITQSPKYLFRKEGQNVTLSCEQNLNHDAMYWYRQDPGQGLRLIYYSQIVNDFQKGDIAEGYSVSREKKESFPLTVTSAQKNPTAFYLCASTTGFGYTFGSGTRLTVV.

The rearrangement links TRBV6-5 to TRBJ2-2; maybe TRBD1 (6 bases). The CDR3 totals 13 residues. The germline CDR1 and CDR2 sequences are MNHEY and SVGAGI. Trimming took 6 bases from V and 7 from J, leaving 12 bases between them. The CDR3 DNA reads as TGTGCCAGCAGCACAGGGATTTTCGGGGAGCTGTTTTTT. Residues: CASSTGIFGELFF.

The chain is built from TRBV3-1 (or the pseudogene TRBV3-2) and TRBJ1-4; perhaps TRBD1 as D (5 bases). Per the germline V gene, CDR1 is LGHDT and CDR2 is YNNKEL (reference sequence). The CDR3 is made up of 14 amino acids. V was clipped by 4 bases and J by 2 bases, with 8 bases between them. CDR3 sequence reads: CASSPGWTNEKLFF. CDR3 nucleotide sequence: TGTGCCAGCAGCCCAGGGTGGACTAATGAAAAACTGTTTTTT.

The count of this clone is one. The chain uses TRBV19 and TRBJ2-1; 8 bases fit TRBD1. CDR1 and CDR2 from the germline V gene are LNHDA and SQIVND (reference sequence). CDR3 length: 16 amino acids. The trim removed 5 bases at V and 6 bases at J, leaving 12 bases unmatched. The chain's CDR3 is CASSRRDRGSGNEQFF. CDR3 sequence (DNA): TGTGCCAGTAGTCGCCGTGACAGGGGATCGGGCAATGAGCAGTTCTTC. The variable domain in full, completed from reference TRBV19 and TRBJ2-1, reads DGGITQSPKYLFRKEGQNVTLSCEQNLNHDAMYWYRQDPGQGLRLIYYSQIVNDFQKGDIAEGYSVSREKKESFPLTVTSAQKNPTAFYLCASSRRDRGSGNEQFFGPGTRLTVL.

This chain's CDR3 is CASSTLFGADTQYF. The CDR3 DNA follows: TGTGCCAGTAGTACCCTGTTCGGGGCAGATACGCAGTATTTT. V and J are TRBV19 and TRBJ2-3; weak D call: TRBD2 (5 bases). This CDR3 spans 14 amino acids. Trimming removed 4 bases at V and 4 bases at J, with 12 bases between. The germline V gene encodes CDR1 LNHDA and CDR2 SQIVND (reference sequence). The variable domain in full, with the rest retrieved from reference TRBV19 and TRBJ2-3, is DGGITQSPKYLFRKEGQNVTLSCEQNLNHDAMYWYRQDPGQGLRLIYYSQIVNDFQKGDIAEGYSVSREKKESFPLTVTSAQKNPTAFYLCASSTLFGADTQYFGPGTRLTVL.

The rearrangement joins TRBV5-1 to TRBJ1-1; D call uncertain. The germline V and J ends were trimmed by 1 base and 1 base, with 20 bases remaining between them. The CDR3 loop spans 18 amino acids. Germline CDR1 is SGHRS and CDR2 is YFSETQ. DNA for the CDR3: TGCGCCAGCAGCTTGTCAAGGACTGCATACGAAAGGAACACTGAAGCTTTCTTT. This encodes CASSLSRTAYERNTEAFF. Based on the CDR3 plus reference TRBV5-1 and TRBJ1-1, the full variable domain is KAGVTQTPRYLIKTRGQQVTLSCSPISGHRSVSWYQQTPGQGLQFLFEYFSETQRNKGNFPGRFSGRQFSNSRSEMNVSTLELGDSALYLCASSLSRTAYERNTEAFFGQGTRLTVV.

This clone appeared a few times. Mismatch with germline at one junction end may stem from a read error. This chain uses TRBV2 with TRBJ2-1, with TRBD2 matching over 8 bases. CDR1 and CDR2 (germline): SNHLY, FYNNEI. CDR3 length equals 15 residues. The CDR3 DNA reads as TGTGCCAGCAGGGCCGCTAGCGGGTCCTCCAATGAGCAGTTCTTC. Amino acid sequence: CASRAASGSSNEQFF.

The chain uses TRBV7-8 and TRBJ2-3; a weak D match, TRBD2 (6 bases). The CDR3 is made up of 10 amino acids. Germline V gives CDR1 SGHVS, CDR2 FQNEAQ. CDR3 DNA sequence: TGTGCTACCACAGCGGGTACGCAGTATTTT. Translated: CATTAGTQYF.

The CDR3 coding sequence is TGTGCCAGCAGCCCGAGACAGGCCGCCTCTGGAAACACCATATATTTT. Protein: CASSPRQAASGNTIYF. The chain employs TRBV27 and TRBJ1-3, with D maybe TRBD1 (6 bases). The CDR3 length is 16 residues. In germline, CDR1 is MNHEY, CDR2 SMNVEV (reference sequence). The V gene lost 6 bases and the J gene lost 0 bases, with 15 bases spanning the gap.

The chain employs TRBV30 and TRBJ1-4; D remains unclear. Deletions cut 0 bases from V and 5 bases from J, with 7 bases between. CDR1 is GTSNPN, CDR2 SVGIG, per germline (reference sequence). This CDR3 contains 13 residues. CDR3 sequence reads: CAWSVRGNEKLFF. For the CDR3, the DNA is TGTGCCTGGAGTGTTAGAGGGAATGAAAAACTGTTTTTT.

V usage is TRBV28 and J usage is TRBJ2-3; 8 nucleotides line up with TRBD1. Germline V gene data show CDR1 as MDHEN and CDR2 as SYDVKM. This CDR3 is built from 13 residues. V lost 5 bases to trimming and J lost 7 bases; unmatched junction nucleotides: 5. The CDR3 DNA sequence: TGTGCCAGCAGTCGACAGGGGAGGAATACGCAGTATTTT. It encodes CASSRQGRNTQYF.

V and J are TRBV5-6 and TRBJ1-1, with 7 bases lining up with TRBD1. V shed 0 bases and J 0 bases; nucleotides not matched to a gene: 11. This CDR3 is built from 18 residues. Germline values: CDR1 SGHDT, CDR2 YYEEEE. CDR3 in amino acids: CASSLAPGGEWMNTEAFF. The CDR3, as DNA: TGTGCCAGCAGCTTGGCCCCAGGGGGAGAATGGATGAACACTGAAGCTTTCTTT.

This clone was observed a single time. The chain has TRBV19 and TRBJ1-2, with a weak D call TRBD1 (6 bases). The ends were cut back, 9 bases at V and 4 bases at J, with 12 bases in the middle. This CDR3 region has 12 residues. The germline gives CDR1 LNHDA, CDR2 SQIVND (reference sequence). The CDR3 protein is CASTTGSYGYTF. Here the CDR3 DNA reads TGTGCCAGCACGACAGGCTCCTATGGCTACACCTTC.

V gene TRBV7-9 combines with J gene TRBJ2-3; 9 positions match TRBD2. Per the germline V gene, CDR1 is SEHNR and CDR2 is FQNEAQ (reference sequence). This CDR3 region has 16 residues. The V and J ends lost 5 bases and 5 bases, in that order; junction bases with no gene match: 11. The CDR3 reads CASSDNGGGAGDTQYF. CDR3 DNA: TGTGCCAGCAGCGACAACGGCGGGGGGGCCGGAGATACGCAGTATTTT.

The rearrangement joins TRBV9 to TRBJ1-2; 10 bases fit TRBD1. Germline lookup yields CDR1 SGDLS and CDR2 YYNGEE. V gave up 3 bases and J gave up 4 bases; unmatched junction bases: 3. This CDR3 spans 14 amino acids. CDR3 nucleotides: TGTGCCAGCAGCGGGACAGGGGGGTTCTATGGCTACACCTTC. Protein product: CASSGTGGFYGYTF.

The chain is built from TRBV28 and TRBJ1-2; 10 bases are shared with TRBD1. Germline-derived CDR1 and CDR2 are MDHEN and SYDVKM. This CDR3 contains 12 residues. V trimming: 6 bases; J trimming: 8 bases; junction bases outside the gene matches: 3. CDR3 DNA sequence: TGTGCCAGCAGGGGACAGGGGTACGGCTACACCTTC. Translated, it gives CASRGQGYGYTF.

This clone is a singleton in its sample. The rearrangement uses TRBV30 and TRBJ1-6; D is unclear. This CDR3 is built from 15 residues. V lost 1 base and J lost 7, with 14 bases in between. Germline CDR1 is GTSNPN and CDR2 is SVGIG (reference sequence). This chain's CDR3 is CAWSGGIRSNSPLHF. CDR3 sequence (DNA): TGTGCCTGGAGTGGAGGGATCCGGAGCAATTCACCCCTCCACTTT.